The following is a T cell receptor (beta chain) sequence with its context. These data originate in a study of control samples from healthy donors and cancer patients. This CDR3 has 13 amino acids. J was trimmed by 7 bases and V by 6 bases; bases with no gene match: 3. Germline V gene data show CDR1 as MNHEY and CDR2 as SVGAGI. Here immunoSEQ multiplex PCR was the method, and the copy in TCRdb shows in-frame clones only, minus some. The sample includes approximately 83,000 clones, roughly 93% seen only once; the top ten take about 1.5%. Sequencing was carried out using blood. The TCR comes from a woman in her 30s in good health. This chain links TRBV6-5 with TRBJ1-1, with TRBD1 matching 12 bases. The CDR3 region has the DNA TGTGCCAGCAGGGGACAGGGGGCAGGTGAAGCTTTCTTT. This encodes CASRGQGAGEAFF.